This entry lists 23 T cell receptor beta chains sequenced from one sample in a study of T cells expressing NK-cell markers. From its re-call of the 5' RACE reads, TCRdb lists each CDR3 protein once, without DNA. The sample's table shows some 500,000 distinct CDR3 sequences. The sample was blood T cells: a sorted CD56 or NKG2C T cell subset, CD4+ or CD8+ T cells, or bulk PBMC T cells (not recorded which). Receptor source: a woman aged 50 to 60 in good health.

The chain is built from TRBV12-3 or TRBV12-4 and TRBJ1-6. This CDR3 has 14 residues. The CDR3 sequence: CASTWGTANSPLHF.

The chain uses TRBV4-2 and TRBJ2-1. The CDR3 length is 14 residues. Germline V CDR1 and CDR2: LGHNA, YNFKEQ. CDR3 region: CASSHSMPNFEQFF.

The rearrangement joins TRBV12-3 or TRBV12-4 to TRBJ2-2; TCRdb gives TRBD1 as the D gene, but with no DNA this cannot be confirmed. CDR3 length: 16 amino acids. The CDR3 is CASSTLDRGNTGELFF.

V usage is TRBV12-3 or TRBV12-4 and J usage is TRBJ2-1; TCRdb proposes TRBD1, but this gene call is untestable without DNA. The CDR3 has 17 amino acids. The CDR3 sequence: CASSRPPGGTTYNEQFF.

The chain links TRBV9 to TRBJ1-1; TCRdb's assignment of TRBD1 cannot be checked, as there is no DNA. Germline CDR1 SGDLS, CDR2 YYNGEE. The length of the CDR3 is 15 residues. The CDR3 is CASSVEGTVNTEAFF. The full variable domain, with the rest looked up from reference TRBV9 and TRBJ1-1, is DSGVTQTPKHLITATGQRVTLRCSPRSGDLSVYWYQQSLDQGLQFLIQYYNGEERAKGNILERFSAQQFPDLHSELNLSSLELGDSALYFCASSVEGTVNTEAFFGQGTRLTVV.

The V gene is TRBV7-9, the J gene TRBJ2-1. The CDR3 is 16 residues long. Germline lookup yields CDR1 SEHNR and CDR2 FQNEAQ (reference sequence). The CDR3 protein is CASSLRRQAGVDEQFF.

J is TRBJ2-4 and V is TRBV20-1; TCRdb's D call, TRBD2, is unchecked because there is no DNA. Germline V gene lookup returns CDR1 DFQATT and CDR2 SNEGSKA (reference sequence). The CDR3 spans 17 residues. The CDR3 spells CSARVVASGSRGNIQYF.

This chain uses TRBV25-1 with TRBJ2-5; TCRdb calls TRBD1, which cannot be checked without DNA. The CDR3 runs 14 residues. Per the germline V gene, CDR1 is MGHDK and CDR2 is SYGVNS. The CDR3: CASAQQGVTETQYF.

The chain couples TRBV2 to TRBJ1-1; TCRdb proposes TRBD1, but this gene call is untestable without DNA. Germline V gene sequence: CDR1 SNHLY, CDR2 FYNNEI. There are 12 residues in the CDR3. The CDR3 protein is CASIRGSTEAFF.

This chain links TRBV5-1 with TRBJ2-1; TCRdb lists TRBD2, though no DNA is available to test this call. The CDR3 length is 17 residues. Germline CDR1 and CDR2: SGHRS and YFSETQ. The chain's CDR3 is CASSLVFAGVAYNEQFF.

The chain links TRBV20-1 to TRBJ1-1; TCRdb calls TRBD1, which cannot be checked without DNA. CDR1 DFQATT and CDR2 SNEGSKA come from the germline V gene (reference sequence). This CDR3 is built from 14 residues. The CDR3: CSARDPGWNTEAFF.

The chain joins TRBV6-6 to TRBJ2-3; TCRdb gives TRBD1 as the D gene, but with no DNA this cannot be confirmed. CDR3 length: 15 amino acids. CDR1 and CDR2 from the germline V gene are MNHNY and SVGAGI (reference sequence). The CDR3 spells CASRMTGTGTDTQYF.

The chain's CDR3 is CASSLNSAVRETQYF. The rearrangement links TRBV12-3 or TRBV12-4 to TRBJ2-5. This CDR3 has 15 amino acids.

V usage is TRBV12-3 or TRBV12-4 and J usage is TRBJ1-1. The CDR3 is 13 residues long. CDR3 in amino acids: CASSKQQNTEAFF.

The CDR3 is CASGGTPKEKLFF. V usage is TRBV2 and J usage is TRBJ1-4; TCRdb reports TRBD1, a call that lacks DNA to check it against. The CDR3 sequence is 13 residues long. Germline V gene sequence: CDR1 SNHLY, CDR2 FYNNEI.

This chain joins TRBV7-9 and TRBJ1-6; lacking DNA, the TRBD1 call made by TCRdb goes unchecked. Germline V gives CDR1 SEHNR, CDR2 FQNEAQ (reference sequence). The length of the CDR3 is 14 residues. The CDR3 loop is CASRGMGDNSPLHF.

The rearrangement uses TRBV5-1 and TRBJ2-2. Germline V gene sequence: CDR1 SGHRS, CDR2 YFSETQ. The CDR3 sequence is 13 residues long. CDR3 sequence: CASMGMNTGELFF. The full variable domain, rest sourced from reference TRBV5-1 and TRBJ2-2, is KAGVTQTPRYLIKTRGQQVTLSCSPISGHRSVSWYQQTPGQGLQFLFEYFSETQRNKGNFPGRFSGRQFSNSRSEMNVSTLELGDSALYLCASMGMNTGELFFGEGSRLTVL.

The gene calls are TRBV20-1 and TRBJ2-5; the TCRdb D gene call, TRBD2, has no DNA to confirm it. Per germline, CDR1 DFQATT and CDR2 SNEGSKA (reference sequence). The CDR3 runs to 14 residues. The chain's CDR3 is CSARFSGSRETQYF.

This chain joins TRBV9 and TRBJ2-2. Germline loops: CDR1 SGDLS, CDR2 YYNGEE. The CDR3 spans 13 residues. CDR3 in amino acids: CASSVPTTGELFF.

CDR3 loop: CASSQAGHTVSYEQYF. The chain combines TRBV3-1 with TRBJ2-7; TCRdb's D gene call, TRBD1, goes unchecked for lack of DNA. CDR3 size: 16 residues. Germline V CDR1 and CDR2: LGHDT, YNNKEL (reference sequence).

CDR3 amino acids: CASSHRGGDTEAFF. This chain links TRBV12-3 or TRBV12-4 with TRBJ1-1; the D gene TCRdb calls, TRBD1, cannot be checked with no DNA. The CDR3 length is 14 residues.

CDR3 sequence reads: CASGGWRLRYNEQFF. V and J are TRBV30 and TRBJ2-1; TCRdb designates TRBD2, a call that cannot be tested without DNA. There are 15 residues in the CDR3. Germline CDR1 is GTSNPN and CDR2 is SVGIG (reference sequence).

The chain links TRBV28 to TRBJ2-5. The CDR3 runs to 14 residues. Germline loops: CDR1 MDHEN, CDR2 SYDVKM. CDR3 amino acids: CASSLGPTWETQYF.